The 19 T cell receptor beta chains in this list originate from one sample, sequenced in a study of naive and memory T cell subsets. Both TRBC1 and TRBC2 were covered by a beta constant-region primer of two equimolar oligonucleotides. Nested alpha and beta constant-region primers with the SP2 primer drove four PCR rounds on ligated cDNA. TCRdb ran MiXCR on the UMI-ligation and nested PCR reads and lists one entry per CDR3 protein. The table includes approximately 80,000 distinct CDR3 sequences, approximately 9.2% detected once. The sample comprised naive CD8+ T cells from blood. Receptors originate from a human donor in good health.

The chain combines TRBV6-6 with TRBJ2-4; 12 positions agree with TRBD2. Germline V gives CDR1 MNHNY, CDR2 SVGAGI (reference sequence). With 8 bases clipped from V and 8 bases from J, the junction kept 13 bases outside the gene matches. This CDR3 comprises 16 residues. In nucleotides, the CDR3 is TGTGCCAGCGCCCCTACGACTAGCGGGAGTGTGGACATTCAGTACTTC. Its translation: CASAPTTSGSVDIQYF.

Regarding this clonotype: This may be a read error, as it is one base from a much larger clone. This chain links TRBV7-9 with TRBJ2-1, with D uncertain. Germline CDR1 SEHNR, CDR2 FQNEAQ (reference sequence). V dropped 3 bases and J dropped 7 bases, with 7 bases sitting between them. This CDR3 contains 12 residues. Here the CDR3 reads CASSFDLNEQFF. Here the CDR3 DNA reads TGTGCCAGCAGCTTCGACTTGAATGAGCAGTTCTTC.

This clonotype was picked up many times. The chain joins TRBV19 to TRBJ2-3; 8 bases agree with TRBD2. CDR1 and CDR2 (germline): LNHDA, SQIVND (reference sequence). The CDR3 loop spans 17 amino acids. Losses at the gene ends were 0 bases for V and 4 bases for J; bases not matched to a gene: 9. For the CDR3, the DNA is TGTGCCAGTAGTATAGAGACGACGAGCGGGAGCCCAGATACGCAGTATTTT. As protein: CASSIETTSGSPDTQYF.

In its sample, this clonotype was seen many times. The rearrangement joins TRBV20-1 to TRBJ2-1, with D possibly called TRBD1 or TRBD2 (5 bases each). The CDR3 is 16 residues long. The V end was cut by 2 bases, the J end by 2 bases, with 16 bases between. CDR1 is DFQATT, CDR2 SNEGSKA, per germline (reference sequence). The CDR3 nucleotides read TGCAGTGCTAGAAGAACCGGGACCCCGACCTACAATGAGCAGTTCTTC. Its translation: CSARRTGTPTYNEQFF.

At least ten counts were recorded for this clonotype. V and J are TRBV7-9 and TRBJ2-3; D unresolved. The V gene's germline CDR1 is SEHNR and CDR2 FQNEAQ (reference sequence). This CDR3 spans 16 amino acids. With 1 base removed from V and 2 bases from J, the gap between germline ends came to 13 bases. In DNA form, the CDR3 reads TGTGCCAGCAGCTTAGATCGGAGCTTCTCCACAGATACGCAGTATTTT. Amino acid sequence: CASSLDRSFSTDTQYF.

CDR3 DNA sequence: TGCAGTGCCAAAGGGTGGGCAGGAATAGGTGAAGGCTACACCTTC. The encoded protein is CSAKGWAGIGEGYTF. V gene TRBV20-1 combines with J gene TRBJ1-2; no reliable D call. Looked up from germline, CDR1 is DFQATT and CDR2 is SNEGSKA (reference sequence). The CDR3 is 15 amino acids. With 6 bases removed from V and 8 bases from J, the gap between germline ends came to 25 bases.

The chain couples TRBV7-9 to TRBJ1-3, with D perhaps TRBD1 (5 bases). Germline CDR1 SEHNR, CDR2 FQNEAQ (reference sequence). Trimming stripped 5 bases from V and 0 bases from J, with 17 bases between. The CDR3 is 17 amino acids. The CDR3 DNA is TGTGCCAGCAGCCACCCGACAGACGGATGCTCTGGAAACACCATATATTTT. It is translated as CASSHPTDGCSGNTIYF.

This chain links TRBV12-3 or TRBV12-4 with TRBJ2-7; maybe TRBD1 (6 bases). The CDR3 sequence is 12 residues long. The ends were cut back, 4 bases at V and 5 bases at J, with 9 bases in the middle. DNA of the CDR3: TGTGCCAGCAGTTCTTCAGGGGACGAGCAGTACTTC. Residues: CASSSSGDEQYF.

The V gene is TRBV20-1, the J gene TRBJ1-2; D not certain. The CDR3 has 14 residues. Per germline, CDR1 DFQATT and CDR2 SNEGSKA (reference sequence). The V end was cut by 5 bases, the J end by 1 base, with 14 bases between. The CDR3 DNA sequence: TGCAGTGCTGACCGGGCCCCCCTTAACTATGGCTACACCTTC. Translated, it gives CSADRAPLNYGYTF.

This clonotype was recorded at least ten times. The rearrangement uses TRBV5-6 and TRBJ2-7; D possibly corresponds to TRBD2 (6 bases). Per germline, CDR1 SGHDT and CDR2 YYEEEE. CDR3 length: 15 residues. V lost 0 bases and J 1 base, leaving 11 bases between the germline ends. Written as DNA, the CDR3 is TGTGCCAGCAGCTTGGGCGGGACCTCGTCCTACGAGCAGTACTTC. The encoded protein is CASSLGGTSSYEQYF.

This clonotype was picked up many times. This sequence joins TRBV4-1 and TRBJ2-7, with 7 nucleotides matching TRBD2. Germline V gene sequence: CDR1 MGHRA, CDR2 YSYEKL. The CDR3 has 18 residues. Trimming removed 0 bases from V and 0 bases from J; junction bases left unmatched: 11. CDR3 protein: CASSQDFAGLADSYEQYF. The CDR3 DNA follows: TGCGCCAGCAGCCAAGATTTCGCGGGGCTAGCGGACTCCTACGAGCAGTACTTC.

The chain has TRBV28 and TRBJ2-5; no clear D. Germline assignment: CDR1 MDHEN and CDR2 SYDVKM. The CDR3 has 13 residues. Trimming took 2 bases from V and 4 from J, leaving 8 bases between them. CDR3 region: CASSLNYGETQYF. CDR3 coding DNA: TGTGCCAGCAGTTTAAATTATGGAGAGACCCAGTACTTC.

The rearrangement uses TRBV28 and TRBJ2-6; D is perhaps TRBD1 (5 bases). The CDR3 runs 17 residues. Per the germline V gene, CDR1 is MDHEN and CDR2 is SYDVKM. Trimming stripped 2 bases from V and 0 bases from J, with 11 bases between. In nucleotides, the CDR3 is TGTGCCAGCAGTTTAGGGGCCTCACTCTCTGGGGCCAACGTCCTGACTTTC. Its translation is CASSLGASLSGANVLTF.

Comments on this clonotype: A much larger clone lies a single base off, so this may be a read error. The J gene is TRBJ2-3, the V gene TRBV5-4; 9 nucleotides agree with TRBD1. Germline values: CDR1 SGHNT, CDR2 YYREEE (reference sequence). This CDR3 is 17 amino acids long. In nucleotides, the CDR3 is TGTGCCAGCAGCTTTACTCCGGGACAGGGTAACGCAGATACGAAGTATTTT. This sequence encodes CASSFTPGQGNADTKYF.

V and J are TRBV6-5 and TRBJ1-2, with D perhaps TRBD1 (5 bases). Trimming removed 3 bases at V and 6 bases at J, with 14 bases between. The CDR3 spans 14 residues. Germline CDR1 reads MNHEY; CDR2 reads SVGAGI. CDR3 sequence: CASSYLGGGNGYTF. The CDR3, as DNA: TGTGCCAGCAGTTATCTCGGGGGGGGGAATGGCTACACCTTC.

V gene TRBV6-5 combines with J gene TRBJ2-1, with 10 nucleotides matching TRBD1. The germline CDR1 and CDR2 sequences are MNHEY and SVGAGI. J gave up 7 bases and V 6 bases, and 3 bases lay outside the gene matches. This CDR3 is built from 13 residues. CDR3 nucleotides: TGTGCCAGCAGGGACAGGGGGTGGAATGAGCAGTTCTTC. This sequence encodes CASRDRGWNEQFF.

This clonotype was counted ten times or more. The V call is TRBV6-5, the J call TRBJ2-2, with D uncertain. V dropped 0 bases and J dropped 3 bases, with 8 bases sitting between them. This CDR3 is built from 15 residues. Per germline, CDR1 MNHEY and CDR2 SVGAGI. This CDR3 reads CASSYSTRDTGELFF. The DNA of the CDR3 is TGTGCCAGCAGTTACTCGACGCGAGACACCGGGGAGCTGTTTTTT.

This clonotype was recorded at least ten times. The chain combines TRBV28 with TRBJ2-3, with D uncertain. This CDR3 region has 12 residues. Trimming stripped 8 bases from V and 14 bases from J, with 20 bases between. In germline, CDR1 is MDHEN, CDR2 SYDVKM. The CDR3 region is CASGSTAYHLYF. The CDR3 DNA is TGTGCCAGCGGCAGTACAGCATATCATTTGTATTTT.

As for this clonotype: A much more abundant neighbour one base away suggests this may be a read error. This rearrangement joins TRBV5-1 to TRBJ2-7, with D possibly being TRBD1 or TRBD2 (5 bases each). This CDR3 has 14 amino acids. In germline, CDR1 is SGHRS, CDR2 YFSETQ. CDR3 residues: CARSFGTGSYEQYF. The CDR3 DNA sequence: TGCGCCAGAAGCTTCGGGACGGGCTCCTACGAGCAGTACTTC.